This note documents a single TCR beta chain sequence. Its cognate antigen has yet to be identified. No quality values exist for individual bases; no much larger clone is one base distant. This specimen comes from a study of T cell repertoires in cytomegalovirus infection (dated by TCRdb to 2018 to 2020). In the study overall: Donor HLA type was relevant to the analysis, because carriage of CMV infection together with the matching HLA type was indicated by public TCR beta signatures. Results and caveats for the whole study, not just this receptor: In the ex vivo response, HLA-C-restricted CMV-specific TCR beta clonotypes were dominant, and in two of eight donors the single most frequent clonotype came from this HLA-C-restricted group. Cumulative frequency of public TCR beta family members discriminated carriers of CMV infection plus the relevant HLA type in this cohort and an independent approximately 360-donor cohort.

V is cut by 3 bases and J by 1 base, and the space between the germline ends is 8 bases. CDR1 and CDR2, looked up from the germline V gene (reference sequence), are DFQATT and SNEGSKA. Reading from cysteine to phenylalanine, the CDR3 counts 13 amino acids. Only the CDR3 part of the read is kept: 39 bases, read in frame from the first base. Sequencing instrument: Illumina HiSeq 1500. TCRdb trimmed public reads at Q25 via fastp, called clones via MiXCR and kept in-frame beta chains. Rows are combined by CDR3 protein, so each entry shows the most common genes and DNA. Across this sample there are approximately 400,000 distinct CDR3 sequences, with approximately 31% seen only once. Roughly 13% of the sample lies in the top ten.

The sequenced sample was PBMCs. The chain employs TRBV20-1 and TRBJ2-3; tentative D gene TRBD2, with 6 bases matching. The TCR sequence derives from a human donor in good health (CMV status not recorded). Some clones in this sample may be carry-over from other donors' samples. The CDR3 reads CSASTGGTDTQYF. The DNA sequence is TGCAGTGCTAGCACGGGGGGCACAGATACGCAGTATTTT.